This TCR beta chain was found in a study of blood T cell repertoires in COVID-19. Study members were between roughly 18 and 100 years old and lived in about two dozen US regions. Cohort 3 donors counted as recovered after two negative PCRs, clearance, or resolved symptoms. The table came from immunoSEQ multiplex PCR; TCRdb's copy has only in-frame clones and leaves some out. Among about 180,000 clones listed, 88% were seen once. V was trimmed by 3 bases and J by 2 bases, leaving 12 bases between them. The CDR3 consists of 15 residues. Germline values: CDR1 SGDLS, CDR2 YYNGEE. Source material: PBMCs or T cells enriched from blood (not recorded which). The rearrangement joins TRBV9 to TRBJ1-3; D remains unclear. The TCR comes from a woman aged 18 to 35 who had recovered from COVID-19. The CDR3 loop reads CASSADLLAGNTIYF. Here the CDR3 DNA reads TGTGCCAGCAGCGCTGACTTATTAGCTGGAAACACCATATATTTT.